This entry is about one TCR beta chain. Its antigen is still unknown. This specimen belongs to a study of T cell clones after liver transplantation. Study-level points and caveats: The donor-reactive repertoire was only partly measurable in two subjects, lacking donor cells. Migration into the graft, not deletion, may explain lost graft donor-reactive T cells.

The table came from immunoSEQ multiplex PCR; TCRdb's copy has only in-frame clones and leaves some out. The table shows 5,500 to 8,500 clones, with 70% occurring only once. Sequences were derived from CD8+ T cells from blood, sampled before liver transplant. This receptor was identified in a human donor who received a liver transplant.

The CDR3 region is CASSVYRGGAGTDTQYF. DNA of the CDR3: TGTGCCAGCAGTGTCTATCGCGGGGGGGCAGGCACAGATACGCAGTATTTT. This chain links TRBV2 with TRBJ2-3; 9 nucleotides agree with TRBD2. Trimming cost V 4 bases and J 1 base; bases outside gene matches: 9. From germline, CDR1 is SNHLY and CDR2 FYNNEI. The CDR3 is made up of 17 amino acids.